The text below deals with one TCR beta chain. What this receptor recognizes is not known. The input lacks base qualities; no much larger clone sits a single base away. Library method: the immunoSEQ multiplex PCR assay. DNA from the CD4+ T cells that had been cultured and isolated underwent TCR beta CDR3 sequencing. From the authors' description of their analysis: Non-productive TCR sequences were removed, reads were trimmed to the CDR3 region, and CDR3s of at least 7 amino acids were retained. Antigen-specific clonotypes were identified with the MANAFEST web app by comparing expansion in peptide wells against reference cultures. For clones to be considered positive, expansion at FDR<0.05 versus reference and all other wells, an odds ratio above 5, and a frequency above 0.1% in two replicate wells were required. A clonotype was defined as cross-reactive if the clonotype was significantly expanded both in SARS-CoV-2 spike wells and in at least one common cold coronavirus spike condition. Levenshtein distance calculated with the stringdist R package was used to assess CDR3 similarity, and unrooted trees were constructed with ape in R 3.6.1. Not all clones reach the TCRdb copy of this immuneACCESS table, which keeps in-frame sequences only. Checked studies attribute under half of the gap to unresolved V genes and leave the rest unexplained. That table gives V, J and clone size, and the DNA gave D and trimming. This sample has tens of thousands of clones in its table, and 55% to 75% of those were observed once. 15% to 20% of the sample is held by the ten biggest clonotypes.

The germline V gene yields SNHLY for CDR1 and FYNNEI for CDR2. Relative to germline, V is 4 bases shorter and J is 7 bases shorter, with 14 bases between their ends. The CDR3 starts with the cysteine, ends with the phenylalanine, and has 14 residues. The sequence is cut down to CDR3 DNA, 42 bases in frame from base 1. The data were taken from a study of vaccination effects on CD4 cells after COVID-19 (dated by TCRdb to the early 2020s). About the investigation overall: Each participant got two doses of an mRNA SARS-CoV-2 vaccine, either BNT162b2 or mRNA-1273. In two convalescent patients, pre-vaccine samples were collected 16 days and one week ahead of the first dose, 142 and 148 days after COVID-19 diagnosis. SARS-CoV-2 spike-specific CD4+ TCR repertoires from before and after mRNA vaccination were compared in COVID-19 convalescent patients and in infection-naive vaccine recipients. A total of nine to ten COVID-19 convalescent patients and a few SARS-CoV-2-naive healthy vaccine recipients were included in the full study. Cultures from other donors in the study were sequenced with the Oncomine TCR Beta short-read assay on an Illumina iSeq 100. Broader findings and caveats from the paper: Limitations of the study were the small number of convalescent patients and the absence of early post-infection timepoints. Marked clonal contraction was observed in both infection-induced and vaccine-induced clones at late post-vaccination timepoints, consistent with waning T cell responses. Among convalescent patients, the spike-reactive repertoire after vaccination was made up mainly of new vaccine-induced clones that were largely distinct from the clones induced by infection.

The ViraFEST assay stimulated PBMC with viral peptide pools and then used TCR sequencing to identify antigen-specific CD4+ T cell clonotypes by expansion. After approximately 11 days of culture, CD4+ T cells were isolated with the EasySep CD4+ T cell isolation kit. PCR-confirmed SARS-CoV-2 infection had occurred in convalescent patients between March and December 2020, before the Alpha, Beta and Delta variants emerged in the United States. Approximately 2 million PBMC per well were cultured in IMDM with 5% human AB serum, roughly 10 IU/ml IL-2 and gentamicin, plus 10 ug/ml peptides. Half of the culture medium was replaced with fresh IL-2-containing medium on days 3 and 7. Unless noted otherwise, every peptide stimulation condition was cultured in triplicate wells. Using Ficoll-Paque Plus gradient centrifugation, PBMC were separated from whole blood and then either used fresh or cryopreserved at -140C. The overlapping peptide pools covered the spike proteins of SARS-CoV-2 as well as those of the common cold coronaviruses HCoV-NL63, HCoV-OC43 and HCoV-229E. Genomic DNA was extracted from cultured CD4+ T cells with the QIAamp micro DNA kit.

The starting material was CD4+ T cells from PBMCs cultured with HCoV-NL63 spike peptides, obtained before COVID-19 vaccination. This sample's cell subset or site label indicates: HCoV-NL63 spike overlapping peptide pool stimulation. The origin of this receptor is a human donor who had a prior SARS-CoV-2 infection. The V gene is TRBV2 and the J gene is TRBJ1-5; the D segment could be TRBD1, given 5 matching bases. The CDR3 amino acid sequence is: CASSGQQAGQPQHF. The nucleotide sequence reads TGTGCCAGCAGTGGGCAGCAAGCAGGGCAGCCCCAGCATTTT. With the portions outside the CDR3 filled from the reference TRBV2 and TRBJ1-5 genes, the complete variable region becomes EPEVTQTPSHQVTQMGQEVILRCVPISNHLYFYWYRQILGQKVEFLVSFYNNEISEKSEIFDDQFSVERPDGSNFTLKIRSTKLEDSAMYFCASSGQQAGQPQHFGDGTRLSIL.